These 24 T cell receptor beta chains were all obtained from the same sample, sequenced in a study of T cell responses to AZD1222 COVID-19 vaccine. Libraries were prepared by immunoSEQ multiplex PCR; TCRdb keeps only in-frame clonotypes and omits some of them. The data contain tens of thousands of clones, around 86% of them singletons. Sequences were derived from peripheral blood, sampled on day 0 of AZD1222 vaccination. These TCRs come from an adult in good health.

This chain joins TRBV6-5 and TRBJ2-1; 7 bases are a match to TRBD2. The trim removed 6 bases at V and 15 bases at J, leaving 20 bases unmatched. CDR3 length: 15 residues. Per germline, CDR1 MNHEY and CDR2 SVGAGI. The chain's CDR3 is CASSPARPGLGGLFF. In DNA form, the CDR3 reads TGTGCCAGCAGCCCCGCCAGGCCTGGACTAGGAGGGCTGTTCTTC.

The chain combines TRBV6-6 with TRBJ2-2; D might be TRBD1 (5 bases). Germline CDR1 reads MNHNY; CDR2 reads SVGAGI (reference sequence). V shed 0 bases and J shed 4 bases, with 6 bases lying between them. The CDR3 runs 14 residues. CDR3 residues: CASSYSGVTGELFF. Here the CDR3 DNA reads TGTGCCAGCAGTTACTCAGGGGTCACCGGGGAGCTGTTTTTT.

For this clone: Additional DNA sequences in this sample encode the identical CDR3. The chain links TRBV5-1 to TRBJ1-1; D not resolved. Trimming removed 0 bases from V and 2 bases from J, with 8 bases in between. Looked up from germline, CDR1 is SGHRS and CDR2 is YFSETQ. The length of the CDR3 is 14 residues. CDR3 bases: TGCGCCAGCAGCTTGGATGGGAGTAACACTGAAGCTTTCTTT. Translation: CASSLDGSNTEAFF. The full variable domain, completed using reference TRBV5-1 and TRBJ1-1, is KAGVTQTPRYLIKTRGQQVTLSCSPISGHRSVSWYQQTPGQGLQFLFEYFSETQRNKGNFPGRFSGRQFSNSRSEMNVSTLELGDSALYLCASSLDGSNTEAFFGQGTRLTVV.

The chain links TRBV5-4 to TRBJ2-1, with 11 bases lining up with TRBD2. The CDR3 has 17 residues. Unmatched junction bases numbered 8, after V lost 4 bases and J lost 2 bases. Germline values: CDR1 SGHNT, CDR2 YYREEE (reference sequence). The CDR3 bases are TGTGCCAGCAGCGAAGGAAGTAGCGGGAGGGCCTACAATGAGCAGTTCTTC. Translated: CASSEGSSGRAYNEQFF. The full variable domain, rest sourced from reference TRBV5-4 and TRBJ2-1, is ETGVTQSPTHLIKTRGQQVTLRCSSQSGHNTVSWYQQALGQGPQFIFQYYREEENGRGNFPPRFSGLQFPNYSSELNVNALELDDSALYLCASSEGSSGRAYNEQFFGPGTRLTVL.

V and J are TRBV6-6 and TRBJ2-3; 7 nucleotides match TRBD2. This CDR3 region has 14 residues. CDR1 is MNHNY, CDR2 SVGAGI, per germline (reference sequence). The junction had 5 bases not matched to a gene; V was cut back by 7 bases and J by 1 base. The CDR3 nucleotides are TGTGCCAGCAAGGTCCGGGAGGGCACAGATACGCAGTATTTT. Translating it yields CASKVREGTDTQYF.

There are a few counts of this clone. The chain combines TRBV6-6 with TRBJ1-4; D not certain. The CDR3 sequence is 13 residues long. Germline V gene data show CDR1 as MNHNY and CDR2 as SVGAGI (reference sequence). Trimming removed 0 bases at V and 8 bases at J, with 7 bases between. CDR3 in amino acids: CASSYSGSEKLFF. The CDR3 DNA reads TGTGCCAGCAGTTACTCAGGGTCGGAAAAACTGTTTTTT.

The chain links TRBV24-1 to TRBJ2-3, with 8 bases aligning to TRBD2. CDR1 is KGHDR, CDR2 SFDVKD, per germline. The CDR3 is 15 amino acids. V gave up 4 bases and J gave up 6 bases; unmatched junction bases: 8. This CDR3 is CATSETGTRRDTQYF. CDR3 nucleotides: TGTGCCACCAGTGAAACCGGGACTAGGCGCGATACGCAGTATTTT.

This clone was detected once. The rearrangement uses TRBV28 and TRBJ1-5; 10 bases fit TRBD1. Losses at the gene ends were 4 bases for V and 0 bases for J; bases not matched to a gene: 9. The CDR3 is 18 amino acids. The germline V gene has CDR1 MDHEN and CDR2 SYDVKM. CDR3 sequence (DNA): TGTGCCAGCAGTTCGAGGACAGGGGGACTAAATAGCAATCAGCCCCAGCATTTT. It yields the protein CASSSRTGGLNSNQPQHF.

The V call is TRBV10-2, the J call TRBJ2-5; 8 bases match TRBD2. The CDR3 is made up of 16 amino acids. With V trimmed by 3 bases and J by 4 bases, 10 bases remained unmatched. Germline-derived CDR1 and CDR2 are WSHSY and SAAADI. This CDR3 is CASSERGNGGGETQYF. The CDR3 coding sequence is TGCGCCAGCAGTGAACGAGGCAACGGGGGGGGAGAGACCCAGTACTTC.

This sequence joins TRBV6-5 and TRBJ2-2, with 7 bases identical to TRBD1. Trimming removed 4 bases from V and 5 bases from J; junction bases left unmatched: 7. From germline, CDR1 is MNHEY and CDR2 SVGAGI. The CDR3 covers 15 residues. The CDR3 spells CASSSRQGRTGELFF. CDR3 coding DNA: TGTGCCAGCAGTTCCCGACAGGGAAGGACCGGGGAGCTGTTTTTT.

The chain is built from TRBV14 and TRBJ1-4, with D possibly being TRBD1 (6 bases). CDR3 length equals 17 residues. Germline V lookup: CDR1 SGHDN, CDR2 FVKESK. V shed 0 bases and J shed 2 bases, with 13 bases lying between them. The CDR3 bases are TGTGCCAGCAGCCAAGAAGAAGGGGGAACTACTAATGAAAAACTGTTTTTT. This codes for CASSQEEGGTTNEKLFF.

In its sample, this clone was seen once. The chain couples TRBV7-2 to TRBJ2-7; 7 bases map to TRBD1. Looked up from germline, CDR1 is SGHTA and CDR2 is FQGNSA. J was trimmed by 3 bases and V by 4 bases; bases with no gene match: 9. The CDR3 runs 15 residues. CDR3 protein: CASSSPTGIVYEQYF. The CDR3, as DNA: TGTGCCAGCAGCTCCCCGACAGGGATAGTCTACGAGCAGTACTTC.

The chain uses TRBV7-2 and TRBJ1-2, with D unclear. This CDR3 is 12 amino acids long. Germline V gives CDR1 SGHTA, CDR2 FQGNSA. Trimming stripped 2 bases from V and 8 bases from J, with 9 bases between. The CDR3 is CASSLMVEGYTF. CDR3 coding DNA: TGTGCCAGCAGCTTAATGGTAGAGGGCTACACCTTC. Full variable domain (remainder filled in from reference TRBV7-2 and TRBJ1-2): GAGVSQSPSNKVTEKGKDVELRCDPISGHTALYWYRQSLGQGLEFLIYFQGNSAPDKSGLPSDRFSAERTGGSVSTLTIQRTQQEDSAVYLCASSLMVEGYTFGSGTRLTVV.

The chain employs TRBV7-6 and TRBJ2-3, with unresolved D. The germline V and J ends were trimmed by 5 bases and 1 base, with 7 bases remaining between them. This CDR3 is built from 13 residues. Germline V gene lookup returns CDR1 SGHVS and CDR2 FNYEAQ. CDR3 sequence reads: CASSTDGTDTQYF. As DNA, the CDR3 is TGTGCCAGCAGCACCGACGGCACAGATACGCAGTATTTT.

DNA of the CDR3: TGTGCCAGCAGCTTGGGATCTTTAGGGACAGATACGCAGTATTTT. Amino acids: CASSLGSLGTDTQYF. The rearrangement joins TRBV7-9 to TRBJ2-3; no reliable D call. The CDR3 length is 15 residues. Germline lookup yields CDR1 SEHNR and CDR2 FQNEAQ (reference sequence). V dropped 3 bases and J dropped 3 bases, with 13 bases sitting between them.

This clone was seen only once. CDR3 DNA: TGTGCCAGCATGGCGGATAGCACAGATACGCAGTATTTT. It yields the protein CASMADSTDTQYF. The chain combines TRBV9 with TRBJ2-3; D gene uncertain. Germline values: CDR1 SGDLS, CDR2 YYNGEE. This CDR3 spans 13 amino acids. V lost 6 bases to trimming and J lost 0 bases, with 8 bases between them.

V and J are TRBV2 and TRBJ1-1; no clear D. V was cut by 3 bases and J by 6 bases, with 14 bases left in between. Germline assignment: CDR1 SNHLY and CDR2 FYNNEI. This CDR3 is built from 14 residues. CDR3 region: CASSDPWGMAEAFF. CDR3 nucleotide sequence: TGTGCCAGCAGTGATCCCTGGGGTATGGCTGAAGCTTTCTTT.

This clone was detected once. CDR3 in amino acids: CAWSVMGLTTDTQYF. The CDR3, as DNA: TGTGCCTGGAGTGTAATGGGACTAACCACAGATACGCAGTATTTT. The chain recombines TRBV30 with TRBJ2-3; 7 nucleotides agree with TRBD2. The J segment lost 2 bases and the V segment lost 0 bases, leaving 5 bases of the junction unmatched. The CDR3 is 15 residues long. Germline V gene lookup returns CDR1 GTSNPN and CDR2 SVGIG (reference sequence).

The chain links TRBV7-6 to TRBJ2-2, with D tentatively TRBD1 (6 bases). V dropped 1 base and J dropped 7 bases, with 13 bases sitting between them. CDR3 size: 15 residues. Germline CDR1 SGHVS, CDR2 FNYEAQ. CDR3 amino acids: CASSLDPGVDGELFF. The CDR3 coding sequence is TGTGCCAGCAGCTTAGACCCAGGGGTGGACGGGGAGCTGTTTTTT.

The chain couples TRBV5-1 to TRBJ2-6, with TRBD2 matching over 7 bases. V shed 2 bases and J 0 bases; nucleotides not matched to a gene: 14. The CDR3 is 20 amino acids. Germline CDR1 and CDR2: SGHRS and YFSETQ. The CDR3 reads CASSLSGGKMGSSGANVLTF. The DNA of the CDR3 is TGCGCCAGCAGCTTATCCGGGGGGAAAATGGGCAGCTCTGGGGCCAACGTCCTGACTTTC.

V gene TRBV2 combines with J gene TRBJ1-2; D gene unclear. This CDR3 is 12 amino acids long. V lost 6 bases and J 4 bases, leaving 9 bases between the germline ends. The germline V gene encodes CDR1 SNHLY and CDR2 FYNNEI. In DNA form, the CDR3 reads TGTGCCAGCAGGGTTGGCGGCTATGGCTACACCTTC. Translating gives CASRVGGYGYTF.

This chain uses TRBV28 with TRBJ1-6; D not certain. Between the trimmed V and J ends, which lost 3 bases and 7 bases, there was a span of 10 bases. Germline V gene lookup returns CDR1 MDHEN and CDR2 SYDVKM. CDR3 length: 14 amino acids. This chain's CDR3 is CASSFREYNSPLHF. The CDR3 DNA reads TGTGCCAGCAGTTTCAGAGAGTACAATTCACCCCTCCACTTT. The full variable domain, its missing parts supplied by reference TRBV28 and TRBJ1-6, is DVKVTQSSRYLVKRTGEKVFLECVQDMDHENMFWYRQDPGLGLRLIYFSYDVKMKEKGDIPEGYSVSREKKERFSLILESASTNQTSMYLCASSFREYNSPLHFGNGTRLTVT.

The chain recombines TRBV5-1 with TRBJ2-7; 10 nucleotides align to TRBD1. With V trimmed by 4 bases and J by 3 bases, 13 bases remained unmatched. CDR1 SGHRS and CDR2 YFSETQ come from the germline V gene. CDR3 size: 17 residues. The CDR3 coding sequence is TGCGCCAGCAGCACCGGTCGCCGACAGGGGGCCCTCTACGAGCAGTACTTC. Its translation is CASSTGRRQGALYEQYF.

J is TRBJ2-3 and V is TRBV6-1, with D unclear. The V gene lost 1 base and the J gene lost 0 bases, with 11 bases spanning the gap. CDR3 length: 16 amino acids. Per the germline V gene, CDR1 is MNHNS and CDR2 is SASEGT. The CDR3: CASSEGWLPSTDTQYF. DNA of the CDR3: TGTGCCAGCAGTGAAGGTTGGCTTCCTAGCACAGATACGCAGTATTTT.